The source of this TCR beta chain is a study of TIL therapy for anti-PD-1-resistant metastatic lung cancer (dated by TCRdb to the early 2020s). In terms of the full investigation: Tumors were collected before any PD-1/PD-L1 blockade, after which patients were given nivolumab, and patients who progressed were given lymphodepletion, an infusion of expanded TIL and IL-2. The cohort was predominantly lung adenocarcinoma, with several EGFR-mutant and two ALK-rearranged tumors, and half of patients were current or former smokers. A median non-synonymous tumor mutation burden of more than 1.2 mutations per megabase was determined across the cohort by whole-exome sequencing. Clonotypes were tracked across tumor, expanded TIL product and serial blood samples by T cell receptor beta sequencing of tumor and peripheral blood. Enrolled patients had a median age of roughly 54 years (range roughly 38-80) and a median tumor PD-L1 proportion score of approximately 6.2%.

The time point label on this specimen signifies: pre-treatment sample, taken before nivolumab and TIL therapy. A phase I trial run at two centers enrolled adults with stage 4 NSCLC between October 2017 and January 2020. The samples were obtained from a phase I trial that was single-arm and open-label and tested tumor-infiltrating lymphocyte therapy combined with nivolumab in advanced non-small cell lung cancer. Blood mononuclear cells from EDTA tubes were separated on a Ficoll gradient and snap-frozen as pellets, and DNA was extracted from the cells using a Qiagen mini-prep kit. The immunoSEQ v3 hsTCRB kit was used to amplify TCR beta CDR3 regions from genomic DNA through bias-controlled multiplex PCR. TCR libraries were sequenced on an Illumina NextSeq 500 to 1.5 million to 2.5 million read pairs for survey level or 5-6 million for deep level. From the authors' description of their analysis: Clonality was reported by immunoSEQ Analyzer software, which also assigned V, D and J genes and filtered out non-productive sequences. Repertoires of infused TIL and blood were compared using productive Simpson clonality and the Morisita overlap index of productive TRB rearrangements. For each clone in blood, the absolute clonotype count was estimated by multiplying the lymphocyte count by the CD3+ fraction and by the clone's productive frequency. TCRdb holds this immuneACCESS table with in-frame rearrangements only. Some clones are missing; in checked studies, unresolved V genes explain under half, and the rest has no known cause. That table is the source of V, J and clone size, and D and trimming were worked out from the DNA. For this sample the table gives roughly 17,000 clones, of which approximately 74% were detected only once. The ten largest clonotypes hold around 35% of the sample.

With respect to this clone: Its antigen remains undetermined. Per-base quality was not reported, and no clone a single base away is much larger than it.

V gives up 0 bases and J gives up 0 bases, and the segment between their germline ends measures 10 bases. In the germline V gene, CDR1 corresponds to SGHRS and CDR2 to YFSETQ. There are 15 amino acids in the CDR3, from cysteine to phenylalanine inclusive. Of all the DNA, just the CDR3 is kept, 45 bases in frame from base 1. On the study overall, not on this receptor specifically: Infused TIL clonotypes partially replaced the baseline peripheral repertoire then decayed over months, with no apparent association between persistence and response. Because the cohort was highly selected, with more treatment-naive, never-smoker and oncogene-addicted patients than is typical, generalizability is limited. The study protocol defined all tumor marker inferences as exploratory.

This TCR derives from a person aged 25 to 80 with non-small cell lung cancer. The chain was built from TRBV5-1 and TRBJ2-7; the D gene is possibly TRBD2, with 6 bases matching. The sequencing here drew on blood, taken at baseline. The CDR3 sequence is CASSLGDLSSYEQYF. The base sequence is TGCGCCAGCAGCTTGGGGGACTTGAGCTCCTACGAGCAGTACTTC.